Below are 13 T cell receptor beta chains sequenced from a single sample in a study of blood T cell repertoires in COVID-19. Sequenced by immunoSEQ multiplex PCR; TCRdb stores in-frame clones only, minus some. This repertoire shows about 170,000 clones, about four fifths found once; its top ten account for 8% to 11%. The specimen was peripheral blood. The receptors stem from an elderly woman with active or convalescent COVID-19.

The chain couples TRBV6-5 to TRBJ1-1; D gene uncertain. Germline CDR1 and CDR2: MNHEY and SVGAGI. V lost 6 bases to trimming and J lost 4 bases, with 15 bases between them. This CDR3 has 14 amino acids. CDR3 nucleotide sequence: TGTGCCAGCAGGACGGGATATAGTGGCACTGAAGCTTTCTTT. This translates into CASRTGYSGTEAFF.

This clone came up once. The chain carries TRBV7-3 and TRBJ2-1; the match to TRBD2 covers 14 bases. The CDR3 is made up of 15 amino acids. Germline CDR1 is SGHTA and CDR2 is FQGTGA. V gave up 5 bases and J gave up 7 bases; unmatched junction bases: 4. CDR3 sequence: CASSPGLAGVNEQFF. The CDR3 DNA sequence: TGTGCCAGCAGCCCGGGACTAGCGGGAGTGAATGAGCAGTTCTTC.

The chain has TRBV7-3 and TRBJ2-1; D is uncertain. In germline, CDR1 is SGHTA, CDR2 FQGTGA. The CDR3 has 14 amino acids. V dropped 2 bases and J dropped 4 bases, with 9 bases sitting between them. The CDR3 region has the DNA TGTGCCAGCAGCTTATTGGCAGGTTACAATGAGCAGTTCTTC. Protein product: CASSLLAGYNEQFF.

The chain is built from TRBV15 and TRBJ2-7, with TRBD1 identical over 7 bases. The CDR3 has 15 residues. The V gene's germline CDR1 is LNHNV and CDR2 YYDKDF (reference sequence). J was trimmed by 3 bases and V by 1 base; bases with no gene match: 6. The CDR3 nucleotides read TGTGCCACCAGCAGAGCCGGGACAGAAGACTACGAGCAGTACTTC. Its translation: CATSRAGTEDYEQYF. Variable domain in full (rest from reference TRBV15 and TRBJ2-7): DAMVIQNPRYQVTQFGKPVTLSCSQTLNHNVMYWYQQKSSQAPKLLFHYYDKDFNNEADTPDNFQSRRPNTSFCFLDIRSPGLGDTAMYLCATSRAGTEDYEQYFGPGTRLTVT.

The gene calls are TRBV11-2 and TRBJ2-7; TRBD2 matches 13 bases. V lost 5 bases and J lost 2; bases outside the gene matches: 3. CDR3 length: 15 residues. CDR1 is SGHAT and CDR2 is FQNNGV in the germline V gene. CDR3 in amino acids: CASSAGLAGTYEQYF. In DNA, the CDR3 is TGTGCCAGCAGCGCGGGACTAGCGGGAACCTACGAGCAGTACTTC.

The V gene is TRBV28, the J gene TRBJ2-3, with TRBD2 as a possible D gene (6 bases). Trimming removed 5 bases at V and 0 bases at J, with 18 bases between. CDR1 and CDR2 (germline): MDHEN, SYDVKM. The CDR3 sequence is 17 residues long. The CDR3 nucleotides read TGTGCCAGCAGTCCCCACCCTGGGGGAGGTAGCACAGATACGCAGTATTTT. Its translation: CASSPHPGGGSTDTQYF.

Here the CDR3 reads CASSLGGGTEAFF. Here the CDR3 DNA reads TGTGCCAGCAGTCTGGGAGGTGGCACTGAAGCTTTCTTT. This chain links TRBV28 with TRBJ1-1, with no clear D. The germline gives CDR1 MDHEN, CDR2 SYDVKM. The CDR3 consists of 13 residues. The V end lost 5 bases, the J end lost 4 bases, and 11 bases lay between the germline ends.

This chain links TRBV5-1 with TRBJ1-2; the D gene is possibly TRBD1 (5 bases). CDR3 size: 18 residues. CDR1 SGHRS and CDR2 YFSETQ come from the germline V gene. V lost 0 bases, J lost 8 bases, and 26 bases lay in between. DNA of the CDR3: TGCGCCAGCAGCTTGGCCGCGGTTAGGAATAGGGGCCTAGGGGGCTACACCTTC. This sequence encodes CASSLAAVRNRGLGGYTF.

The chain links TRBV28 to TRBJ2-1; weak D call: TRBD1 (5 bases). V was trimmed by 5 bases and J by 5 bases, leaving 10 bases between them. CDR1 and CDR2 (germline): MDHEN, SYDVKM. CDR3 size: 13 residues. The CDR3 coding sequence is TGTGCCAGCAGTACCCGACAGAACAATGAGCAGTTCTTC. Encoded protein: CASSTRQNNEQFF.

The V gene is TRBV5-1, the J gene TRBJ1-1; possibly TRBD1 for D (5 bases). Germline V gene sequence: CDR1 SGHRS, CDR2 YFSETQ. CDR3 length: 15 amino acids. V lost 3 bases and J 0 bases, leaving 12 bases between the germline ends. CDR3 in DNA: TGCGCCAGCAGCTCGACAGCGTTGATGAACACTGAAGCTTTCTTT. Encoded protein: CASSSTALMNTEAFF.

The chain joins TRBV5-1 to TRBJ1-1; 7 nucleotides align to TRBD1. The V segment lost 2 bases and the J segment 2 bases; nucleotides outside the gene matches: 9. CDR1 and CDR2 from the germline V gene are SGHRS and YFSETQ. This CDR3 has 16 amino acids. Here the CDR3 DNA reads TGCGCCAGCAGCTTAGAAGTTAGACAGGGAAACACTGAAGCTTTCTTT. Translated, it gives CASSLEVRQGNTEAFF.

This clone turned up a few times. V is TRBV5-4 and J is TRBJ1-6; D is perhaps TRBD1 (6 bases). The CDR3 covers 15 residues. Germline lookup yields CDR1 SGHNT and CDR2 YYREEE (reference sequence). Trimming left V 4 bases short and J 7 bases short, with 15 bases between. The CDR3 region has the DNA TGTGCCAGCAGCACGAACAGGGTAGAAAATTCACCCCTCCACTTT. It codes for CASSTNRVENSPLHF.

The chain uses TRBV5-4 and TRBJ1-2; D is perhaps TRBD1 (5 bases). Trimming cost V 1 base and J 0 bases, with 10 bases left between them. In germline, CDR1 is SGHNT, CDR2 YYREEE (reference sequence). The CDR3 length is 15 residues. The CDR3 DNA sequence: TGTGCCAGCAGCTTGAGGTCAGGGACTAACTATGGCTACACCTTC. Its protein is CASSLRSGTNYGYTF.